The 20 T cell receptor beta chains presented below share a single source sample, sequenced in a study of blood T cell repertoires in COVID-19. The assay was immunoSEQ multiplex PCR, and TCRdb's table has in-frame clones only and misses some. The sample contains roughly 160,000 clones, approximately 80% of which appear only once. Material: PBMCs or T cells enriched from blood (not recorded which). The receptor source for this set is a man in his fifties or sixties who had recovered from COVID-19.

V usage is TRBV7-3 and J usage is TRBJ1-2; D is perhaps TRBD1 (5 bases). The CDR3 has 14 residues. The V gene's germline CDR1 is SGHTA and CDR2 FQGTGA. Trimming took off 0 bases at V and 7 bases at J, with 12 bases between the two ends. In DNA form, the CDR3 reads TGTGCCAGCAGCTTAACCCCAGGGCCCTCTGGCTACACCTTC. It codes for CASSLTPGPSGYTF.

The gene calls are TRBV9 and TRBJ2-2; no clear D. Germline V gives CDR1 SGDLS, CDR2 YYNGEE. The length of the CDR3 is 14 residues. V was pared by 0 bases and J by 0 bases, with 3 bases between. The CDR3 is CASSVVANTGELFF. As DNA, the CDR3 is TGTGCCAGCAGCGTAGTAGCGAACACCGGGGAGCTGTTTTTT. Supplemented by reference TRBV9 and TRBJ2-2, the full variable domain reads DSGVTQTPKHLITATGQRVTLRCSPRSGDLSVYWYQQSLDQGLQFLIQYYNGEERAKGNILERFSAQQFPDLHSELNLSSLELGDSALYFCASSVVANTGELFFGEGSRLTVL.

The chain uses TRBV27 and TRBJ1-1, with a weak D call TRBD1 (5 bases). This CDR3 is built from 14 residues. Trimming took off 6 bases at V and 0 bases at J, with 11 bases between the two ends. CDR1 and CDR2 from the germline V gene are MNHEY and SMNVEV (reference sequence). Here the CDR3 reads CASRPDSLNTEAFF. In DNA, the CDR3 is TGTGCCAGCAGACCCGACAGCCTGAACACTGAAGCTTTCTTT.

V gene TRBV11-1 combines with J gene TRBJ2-2; the D gene is possibly TRBD2 (6 bases). CDR1 SGHAT and CDR2 FQDESV come from the germline V gene (reference sequence). Trimming shortened V by 6 bases and J by 1 base, and 9 bases separated the two germline ends. This CDR3 is built from 14 residues. As DNA, the CDR3 is TGTGCCAGCAGACTCGGGAGGAACACCGGGGAGCTGTTTTTT. Translation gives CASRLGRNTGELFF.

This chain joins TRBV4-3 and TRBJ1-4, with 7 bases matching TRBD1. Per the germline V gene, CDR1 is LGHNA and CDR2 is YSLEER. CDR3 length: 17 residues. The V gene end was trimmed by 4 bases and the J gene end by 10 bases; junction bases not matched to a gene: 18. In DNA, the CDR3 is TGCGCCAGCAGCCCCCGACAGGGAACGCTGACAAAGGGAAAACTGTTTTTT. It encodes CASSPRQGTLTKGKLFF.

This rearrangement joins TRBV6-5 to TRBJ1-4; D gene ambiguous. The CDR3 sequence is 15 residues long. The V end lost 7 bases, the J end lost 0 bases, and 12 bases lay between the germline ends. CDR1 MNHEY and CDR2 SVGAGI come from the germline V gene. The CDR3 here is CASKIVGATNEKLFF. The CDR3 DNA is TGTGCCAGCAAAATTGTAGGAGCAACTAATGAAAAACTGTTTTTT.

The V and J genes are TRBV5-1 and TRBJ2-1; 10 bases fit TRBD2. Germline CDR1 and CDR2: SGHRS and YFSETQ. With 0 bases clipped from V and 5 bases from J, the junction kept 5 bases outside the gene matches. The CDR3 has 16 residues. The CDR3, as DNA: TGCGCCAGCAGCTTGGTTAGCGGGGGGCAAAACAATGAGCAGTTCTTC. This sequence encodes CASSLVSGGQNNEQFF. Variable domain in full (rest from reference TRBV5-1 and TRBJ2-1): KAGVTQTPRYLIKTRGQQVTLSCSPISGHRSVSWYQQTPGQGLQFLFEYFSETQRNKGNFPGRFSGRQFSNSRSEMNVSTLELGDSALYLCASSLVSGGQNNEQFFGPGTRLTVL.

V and J are TRBV5-4 and TRBJ2-7; D perhaps matches TRBD2 (6 bases). CDR3 length equals 15 residues. The germline V gene has CDR1 SGHNT and CDR2 YYREEE (reference sequence). Trimming left V 2 bases short and J 0 bases short, with 12 bases between. The CDR3 here is CASSFDNGGSYEQYF. Here the CDR3 DNA reads TGTGCCAGCAGCTTCGATAACGGGGGCTCCTACGAGCAGTACTTC. Full variable domain (rest looked up from reference TRBV5-4 and TRBJ2-7): ETGVTQSPTHLIKTRGQQVTLRCSSQSGHNTVSWYQQALGQGPQFIFQYYREEENGRGNFPPRFSGLQFPNYSSELNVNALELDDSALYLCASSFDNGGSYEQYFGPGTRLTVT.

The chain links TRBV6-5 to TRBJ1-5; D uncertain. Germline V gene lookup returns CDR1 MNHEY and CDR2 SVGAGI. With 6 bases removed from V and 2 bases from J, the gap between germline ends came to 5 bases. This CDR3 comprises 12 residues. This CDR3 reads CASSPGNQPQHF. In DNA, the CDR3 is TGTGCCAGCAGCCCAGGCAATCAGCCCCAGCATTTT.

This chain uses TRBV6-6 with TRBJ2-5; TRBD2 matches 14 bases. The CDR3 length is 18 residues. The J segment lost 4 bases and the V segment lost 5 bases, leaving 12 bases of the junction unmatched. CDR1 is MNHNY, CDR2 SVGAGI, per germline (reference sequence). The CDR3 here is CASSPGLAGGGARETQYF. CDR3 sequence (DNA): TGTGCCAGCAGTCCCGGACTAGCGGGGGGCGGAGCCCGAGAGACCCAGTACTTC.

This clone has just one count. The V gene is TRBV5-1, the J gene TRBJ1-3, with TRBD1 identical over 9 bases. J was trimmed by 1 base and V by 0 bases; bases with no gene match: 2. Germline V lookup: CDR1 SGHRS, CDR2 YFSETQ. The CDR3 is 16 amino acids. The CDR3 reads CASSLGGQGSGNTIYF. DNA of the CDR3: TGCGCCAGCAGCTTGGGGGGACAGGGTTCTGGAAACACCATATATTTT.

The chain has TRBV6-4 and TRBJ1-1; D is uncertain. Per germline, CDR1 MRHNA and CDR2 SNTAGT. The CDR3 totals 14 residues. With 3 bases removed from V and 2 bases from J, the gap between germline ends came to 10 bases. This CDR3 reads CASSEFHTNTEAFF. DNA of the CDR3: TGTGCCAGCAGTGAGTTCCATACAAACACTGAAGCTTTCTTT.

This chain connects TRBV7-2 to TRBJ2-3; the match to TRBD2 covers 9 bases. CDR1 SGHTA and CDR2 FQGNSA come from the germline V gene. V gave up 0 bases and J gave up 0 bases; unmatched junction bases: 7. The length of the CDR3 is 18 residues. The CDR3 nucleotides are TGTGCCAGCAGCTTAGCCCCTGGCGGGGGGGCTAGCACAGATACGCAGTATTTT. Its translation is CASSLAPGGGASTDTQYF.

V and J are TRBV4-1 and TRBJ2-1; 7 nucleotides match TRBD1. The CDR3 runs to 18 residues. The V and J ends lost 0 bases and 4 bases, in that order; junction bases with no gene match: 12. Germline CDR1 reads MGHRA; CDR2 reads YSYEKL. DNA of the CDR3: TGCGCCAGCAGCCAAGATACAGTAAGGACAGGCAAGTACAATGAGCAGTTCTTC. This encodes CASSQDTVRTGKYNEQFF.

The chain uses TRBV19 and TRBJ1-1; D not resolved. The CDR3 has 13 residues. The germline V gene encodes CDR1 LNHDA and CDR2 SQIVND (reference sequence). Trimming removed 6 bases at V and 6 bases at J, with 14 bases between. The CDR3 nucleotides read TGTGCCAGTAGCGCCCTGGTGGAGGCTGAAGCTTTCTTT. Translating it yields CASSALVEAEAFF.

This clone was counted only a few times. The V call is TRBV5-1, the J call TRBJ2-5; TRBD2 matches at 9 bases. The length of the CDR3 is 17 residues. Losses at the gene ends were 2 bases for V and 2 bases for J; bases not matched to a gene: 10. Per germline, CDR1 SGHRS and CDR2 YFSETQ. CDR3 amino acids: CASSFSYVAGGQETQYF. The CDR3 DNA sequence: TGCGCCAGCAGCTTTTCATACGTGGCGGGGGGGCAAGAGACCCAGTACTTC.

The sample holds one count of this clone. The chain uses TRBV5-1 and TRBJ1-3, with 7 nucleotides matching TRBD1. Germline CDR1 and CDR2: SGHRS and YFSETQ. This CDR3 is 15 amino acids long. V trimming: 3 bases; J trimming: 2 bases; junction bases outside the gene matches: 5. The DNA for the CDR3 is TGCGCCAGCAGCTGGGACAGTATCGCTGGAAACACCATATATTTT. Its translation is CASSWDSIAGNTIYF.

This clone appeared once. The chain combines TRBV30 with TRBJ1-3, with D possibly TRBD1 on 6 matching bases. Germline V lookup: CDR1 GTSNPN, CDR2 SVGIG (reference sequence). V lost 4 bases to trimming and J lost 4 bases, with 20 bases between them. The CDR3 has 16 residues. CDR3 sequence: CAWNLEAGVGGNTIYF. CDR3 bases: TGTGCCTGGAACCTCGAGGCAGGGGTAGGAGGAAACACCATATATTTT.

The chain couples TRBV4-2 to TRBJ1-4; D unresolved. This CDR3 has 15 residues. Germline V lookup: CDR1 LGHNA, CDR2 YNFKEQ. Trimming left V 0 bases short and J 8 bases short, with 13 bases between. The chain's CDR3 is CASSQDWSEREKLFF. The CDR3, as DNA: TGTGCCAGCAGCCAAGATTGGTCGGAGAGAGAAAAACTGTTTTTT.

The V gene is TRBV5-1, the J gene TRBJ1-1, with D maybe TRBD1 (5 bases). The CDR3 contains 14 residues. Trimming took 0 bases from V and 0 from J, leaving 6 bases between them. Germline V lookup: CDR1 SGHRS, CDR2 YFSETQ. The CDR3 region has the DNA TGCGCCAGCAGCTTGGGACAGATGAACACTGAAGCTTTCTTT. As protein: CASSLGQMNTEAFF.